The rows below give T cell receptor beta chains drawn from one sample of a study of blood T cells in healthy people across ages. TCRdb passed the 5' RACE reads through MiXCR, listing each CDR3 protein once. The sample contains 800,000 to 950,000 distinct CDR3 sequences, 30% to 45% of which appear only once. The sequenced sample consisted of blood. The source is a man between 18 and 29 years old in good health. Both conserved end residues are part of each CDR3. The order of the fields is clone size, J gene, V gene, D gene, CDR3 protein. A D gene is named only where the DNA matches it firmly. Rows may omit the clone size; those that give it use once, few, many or a size class.

abundance: -
j_gene: TRBJ2-1
v_gene: TRBV7-2
d_gene: TRBD2
CDR3aa: CASSPGVGGAYNEQFF

abundance: -
j_gene: TRBJ1-2
v_gene: TRBV7-2
d_gene: -
CDR3aa: CASRLGVRSPYGYTF

abundance: -
j_gene: TRBJ1-5
v_gene: TRBV18
d_gene: -
CDR3aa: CASSGLAGEDQPQHF

abundance: -
j_gene: TRBJ2-5
v_gene: TRBV21-1
d_gene: -
CDR3aa: CASSKATLQQGPMRAQYF

abundance: many
j_gene: TRBJ2-3
v_gene: TRBV7-2
d_gene: -
CDR3aa: CASSPRPDTQYF

abundance: few
j_gene: TRBJ2-2
v_gene: TRBV10-3
d_gene: TRBD2
CDR3aa: CAISSTSGGSTGELFF

abundance: -
j_gene: TRBJ1-1
v_gene: TRBV11-2
d_gene: -
CDR3aa: CASSLDWGGVTDTEAFF

abundance: -
j_gene: -
v_gene: TRBV4-1
d_gene: TRBD1
CDR3aa: CASSQASDRDEQYF

abundance: many
j_gene: TRBJ2-5
v_gene: TRBV4-1
d_gene: -
CDR3aa: CASSLLRGQTQYF

abundance: many
j_gene: TRBJ2-1
v_gene: TRBV20-1
d_gene: -
CDR3aa: CSARAPVDEQFF

abundance: -
j_gene: TRBJ2-1
v_gene: TRBV20-1
d_gene: TRBD2
CDR3aa: CSASSSGGGGSYNEQFF

abundance: -
j_gene: TRBJ1-4
v_gene: TRBV5-5
d_gene: TRBD1
CDR3aa: CASSSQGVWEKLFF

abundance: -
j_gene: TRBJ2-4
v_gene: TRBV14
d_gene: TRBD1
CDR3aa: CASSHLTGGLTKNIQYF

abundance: -
j_gene: TRBJ1-3
v_gene: TRBV5-5
d_gene: -
CDR3aa: CASSLIWSSGNTIYF

abundance: -
j_gene: TRBJ2-5
v_gene: TRBV20-1
d_gene: TRBD2
CDR3aa: CSARRLAGGVGEETQYF